This section outlines one T cell receptor beta chain sequence together with its context. Sequencing used immunoSEQ multiplex PCR; TCRdb keeps in-frame clones, though not all of them. The table has over 60,000 clones, approximately 79% seen once. These data are taken from a study of T cell responses to AZD1222 COVID-19 vaccine. Germline lookup yields CDR1 LGHNA and CDR2 YNFKEQ. The V end lost 0 bases, the J end lost 2 bases, and 11 bases lay between the germline ends. The CDR3 extends over 15 amino acids. The sequencing used peripheral blood, collected on day 0 of MenACWY control vaccination. The rearrangement uses TRBV4-2 and TRBJ2-7; unclear D gene. This sequence originates from an adult in good health. The CDR3 spells CASSQDARNPYEQYF. The DNA for the CDR3 is TGTGCCAGCAGCCAAGATGCAAGAAATCCCTACGAGCAGTACTTC.